This T cell receptor beta chain was sequenced for a study of graft-versus-host responses after intestinal transplantation. Turning to the study itself: Every one of the recipients received anti-thymocyte globulin induction and afterwards took tacrolimus and steroids for three to four years. Study-wide results and limits: Patients who carried graft-donor T cell macrochimerism also had high graft-versus-host to host-versus-graft clonal ratios in their allografts. Peak circulating GvH clone levels tracked with early post-transplant HvG declines.

As for this clone: The antigen remains unidentified.

Sequenced by immunoSEQ multiplex PCR; TCRdb stores in-frame clones only, minus some. The sample has about 78,000 clones; 85% to 90% are singletons. This CDR3 has 12 amino acids. CDR1 is LNHDA and CDR2 is SQIVND in the germline V gene (reference sequence). J was trimmed by 10 bases and V by 5 bases; bases with no gene match: 7. The material was unstimulated CD8+ T cells sorted from spleen or lymph node cells, obtained before transplant. This clonotype originated in a human donor who was the organ donor for an intestinal transplant. The chain uses TRBV19 and TRBJ1-2; 7 nucleotides align to TRBD1. The CDR3 spells CASSPRQGNYTF. The CDR3 DNA reads as TGTGCCAGTAGTCCCAGACAGGGAAACTACACCTTC.